This T cell receptor (beta chain) was recovered during a study of PD-1 blockade in classical Hodgkin lymphoma. V gave up 1 base and J gave up 7 bases; unmatched junction bases: 8. Germline CDR1 is SEHNR and CDR2 is FQNEAQ (reference sequence). The CDR3 is made up of 15 amino acids. Documented time point: newly diagnosed, previously untreated cHL patient sample. Only in-frame clones appear in the TCRdb table, and some are missing; sequencing was by immunoSEQ multiplex PCR. This sample yields over 25,000 clones, of which around 94% are seen a single time; around 2% belongs to the top ten. This chain connects TRBV7-9 to TRBJ1-2; the match to TRBD1 covers 8 bases. Sequencing was carried out using peripheral blood mononuclear cells (PBMCs). The TCR was taken from a human donor with classical Hodgkin lymphoma. DNA of the CDR3: TGTGCCAGCAGCTTAGATTCAGGGGGCGAGGCTGGCTACACCTTC. Translated: CASSLDSGGEAGYTF.